These T cell receptor beta chains were read from a single sample in a study of blood T cell repertoires in COVID-19. Profiling relied on immunoSEQ multiplex PCR, and the TCRdb table lists in-frame clones only, not all of them. This sample has 250,000 or so clones, with 80% to 90% found just once. The sequenced sample consisted of peripheral blood. These receptors all stem from a woman between 40 and 50 years old who had recovered from COVID-19. Each CDR3 is given with its conserved first and last residue. The order of the fields is J gene, clone size, D gene, V gene, CDR3 length, CDR3 protein, CDR3 DNA. The D gene is left open where the match is weak. Some rows have no size entry. The others give once, few or many, or a class for an expanded clone.

>TRBJ2-5|once|-|TRBV3-1/TRBV3-2|17
CASSANTGSLSQETQYF
TGTGCCAGCAGCGCAAATACAGGGAGTTTATCCCAAGAGACCCAGTACTTC
>TRBJ1-1|-|-|TRBV29-1|13
CSAGGGLNTEAFF
TGCAGCGCCGGGGGGGGGCTGAACACTGAAGCTTTCTTT
>TRBJ2-3|-|-|TRBV6-6|14
CASRRGASTDTQYF
TGTGCCAGCAGACGGGGGGCATCAACAGATACGCAGTATTTT
>TRBJ2-2|-|-|TRBV5-1|12
CASSPYTGELFF
TGCGCCAGCAGCCCCTACACCGGGGAGCTGTTTTTT
>TRBJ1-6|-|TRBD1|TRBV9|16
CASSDIRTGANSPLHF
TGTGCCAGCAGCGATATCCGGACAGGGGCGAATTCACCCCTCCACTTT
>TRBJ1-1|-|-|TRBV10-3|16
CAISDIARGLRTEAFF
TGTGCCATCAGTGACATAGCTAGGGGTTTGAGGACTGAAGCTTTCTTT
>TRBJ2-7|once|TRBD1|TRBV6-5|14
CAGSTGKGPYEQYF
TGTGCCGGATCGACAGGGAAGGGTCCCTACGAGCAGTACTTC
>TRBJ2-5|-|-|TRBV6-2/TRBV6-3|15
CASSPLGGLQETQYF
TGTGCCAGCAGCCCCCTGGGGGGGCTCCAAGAGACCCAGTACTTC
>TRBJ1-1|-|-|TRBV29-1|13
CSVEDHRVAEAFF
TGCAGCGTTGAAGATCACAGGGTGGCTGAAGCTTTCTTT
>TRBJ2-3|-|-|TRBV11-2|12
CASSPRRDTQYF
TGTGCCAGCAGCCCGAGAAGAGATACGCAGTATTTT
>TRBJ2-5|-|-|TRBV3-1/TRBV3-2|13
CASSPGLQETQYF
TGTGCCAGCAGCCCGGGACTTCAAGAGACCCAGTACTTC
>TRBJ1-6|-|-|TRBV6-5|13
CASSSVFRSPLHF
TGTGCCAGCAGCTCCGTTTTTCGGTCACCCCTCCACTTT
>TRBJ1-2|-|-|TRBV5-6|15
CASSLLFTGSHGYTF
TGTGCCAGCAGCTTGCTCTTCACGGGGAGTCATGGCTACACCTTC
>TRBJ2-2|-|-|TRBV11-3|13
CASSLPGAGELFF
TGTGCCAGCAGCCTACCCGGGGCCGGGGAGCTGTTTTTT
>TRBJ1-1|few|-|TRBV19|14
CASIPNGGDTEAFF
TGTGCCAGTATCCCTAACGGGGGAGACACTGAAGCTTTCTTT
>TRBJ2-5|-|-|TRBV25-1|13
CASSTGEVETQYF
TGTGCCAGCAGTACAGGGGAGGTTGAGACCCAGTACTTC
>TRBJ1-3|-|TRBD1|TRBV4-3|17
CASSHILARDSGNTIYF
TGCGCCAGCAGCCACATATTAGCCCGGGACAGTGGAAACACCATATATTTT
>TRBJ1-2|-|-|TRBV27|14
CASSLGGAYYGYTF
TGTGCCAGCAGTTTAGGGGGGGCCTACTATGGCTACACCTTC
>TRBJ2-1|-|TRBD1|TRBV4-1|17
CASSLTIRDRAYNEQFF
TGCGCCAGCAGCCTCACGATCCGGGACAGAGCCTACAATGAGCAGTTCTTC
>TRBJ1-2|-|-|TRBV5-1|15
CASSLPMRGGYGYTF
TGCGCCAGCAGCCTGCCGATGAGGGGAGGGTATGGCTACACCTTC
>TRBJ1-1|once|-|TRBV15|16
CATSRVAGKLNTEAFF
TGTGCCACCAGCAGAGTGGCAGGGAAGCTGAACACTGAAGCTTTCTTT
>TRBJ2-5|-|TRBD2|TRBV10-1|16
CASSESQRGAQETQYF
TGCGCCAGCAGTGAGTCCCAGCGGGGGGCCCAAGAGACCCAGTACTTC
>TRBJ1-2|-|-|TRBV9|13
CASSPLWGGGYTF
TGTGCCAGCAGCCCCCTTTGGGGTGGGGGGTACACCTTC
>TRBJ2-7|-|TRBD1|TRBV4-3|15
CASSQADRGSYEQYF
TGCGCCAGCAGCCAGGCGGACAGGGGGTCCTACGAGCAGTACTTC
>TRBJ2-2|-|TRBD2|TRBV5-1|16
CASSLCLAGGTGELFF
TGCGCCAGCAGCTTGTGTCTAGCGGGGGGCACCGGGGAGCTGTTTTTT
>TRBJ1-2|-|TRBD1|TRBV9|14
CASSTGGVYNGYTF
TGTGCCAGCAGCACAGGGGGCGTCTATAATGGCTACACCTTC
>TRBJ1-2|-|-|TRBV3-1/TRBV3-2|13
CASSQGAFGSYTF
TGTGCCAGCAGCCAAGGGGCCTTCGGAAGCTACACCTTC
>TRBJ2-7|-|-|TRBV5-5|14
CASSPYRAIREQYF
TGTGCCAGCAGCCCATACAGGGCAATAAGGGAGCAGTACTTC
>TRBJ1-1|once|-|TRBV5-1|14
CASSFQGQNTEAFF
TGCGCCAGCAGCTTTCAGGGGCAGAACACTGAAGCTTTCTTT
>TRBJ2-7|-|TRBD2|TRBV15|12
CASRGGRNEQYF
TGTGCCTCGCGGGGGGGCCGGAACGAGCAGTACTTC
>TRBJ2-7|-|-|TRBV6-6|13
CASSYGTSYEQYF
TGTGCCAGCAGTTACGGCACCTCCTACGAGCAGTACTTC
>TRBJ2-3|-|TRBD2|TRBV19|17
CASSTTRTSEAMYTQYF
TGTGCCAGTAGTACCACACGGACTAGTGAGGCAATGTATACGCAGTATTTT
>TRBJ2-7|few|TRBD1|TRBV5-1|14
CASSPGTGGYEQYF
TGCGCCAGCAGCCCCGGGACAGGGGGTTACGAGCAGTACTTC
>TRBJ1-1|-|-|TRBV5-4|16
CASSSRGSILNTEAFF
TGTGCCAGCAGCTCAAGGGGGAGCATATTGAACACTGAAGCTTTCTTT
>TRBJ1-6|-|-|TRBV3-1/TRBV3-2|14
CASSHLAANSPLHF
TGTGCCAGCAGCCATCTGGCAGCGAATTCACCCCTCCACTTT
>TRBJ1-1|-|-|TRBV5-1|15
CASSLVLQGNTEAFF
TGCGCCAGCAGCTTGGTTTTGCAGGGTAACACTGAAGCTTTCTTT
>TRBJ2-5|once|TRBD1|TRBV19|14
CASSITTGVETQYF
TGTGCCAGTAGTATCACCACAGGGGTGGAGACCCAGTACTTC
>TRBJ1-1|-|-|TRBV7-2|12
CASSRDLTEAFF
TGTGCCAGCTCCAGGGATCTCACTGAAGCTTTCTTT